What follows are 27 T cell receptor beta chains derived from one specimen sequenced in a study of cytomegalovirus exposure and HLA in healthy donors. The PCR employed 60 Vbeta primers together with 13 Jbeta primers. Produced via immunoSEQ multiplex PCR; TCRdb's table is partial and in-frame only. The top ten hold around 2% of the sample, which has 200,000 or so clones, over 60% seen once. Sequencing input: PBMCs. These receptors originate from a man younger than 30 in good health and CMV-seronegative.

Of note for this clone: The junction shows a germline mismatch at one end, possibly a read error. This chain links TRBV7-9 with TRBJ2-5; 10 bases are shared with TRBD1. Germline V gene sequence: CDR1 SEHNR, CDR2 FQNEAQ (reference sequence). The CDR3 totals 15 residues. The CDR3 sequence: CSSSSRDRGPETQYF. CDR3 DNA sequence: TGTTCCAGCAGCTCTCGGGACAGGGGACCAGAGACCCAGTACTTC.

The chain carries TRBV19 and TRBJ1-4; no clear D. CDR3 length: 14 amino acids. V was trimmed by 6 bases and J by 7 bases, leaving 15 bases between them. CDR1 and CDR2 (germline): LNHDA, SQIVND (reference sequence). This chain's CDR3 is CASSPNELSEKLFF. The CDR3 DNA sequence: TGTGCCAGTAGCCCCAACGAACTAAGTGAAAAACTGTTTTTT.

The genes are TRBV6-5 and TRBJ1-1; D not certain. The CDR3 sequence is 13 residues long. Germline lookup yields CDR1 MNHEY and CDR2 SVGAGI. Trimming cost V 0 bases and J 7 bases, with 9 bases left between them. CDR3 in DNA: TGTGCCAGCAGTTACTCACACCAATTTGAAGCTTTCTTT. It is translated as CASSYSHQFEAFF.

The chain joins TRBV29-1 to TRBJ1-2, with TRBD1 matching over 9 bases. Trimming removed 6 bases from V and 0 bases from J; junction bases left unmatched: 2. The CDR3 contains 13 residues. Germline V gives CDR1 SQVTM, CDR2 ANQGSEA. The CDR3 nucleotides are TGCAGCGTAGGACAGGGGACTAACTATGGCTACACCTTC. Translation gives CSVGQGTNYGYTF.

This clone has a handful of counts. The chain joins TRBV6-1 to TRBJ2-7; the D gene is possibly TRBD2 (6 bases). Germline V lookup: CDR1 MNHNS, CDR2 SASEGT. V was shortened by 0 bases and J by 4 bases, with 13 bases between the two germline ends. The CDR3 loop spans 15 amino acids. The CDR3 reads CASSEAPGGGYEQYF. The CDR3 DNA reads TGTGCCAGCAGTGAAGCGCCCGGGGGAGGATACGAGCAGTACTTC.

Of note for this clone: At one of its ends the junction is not consistent with the germline gene, which may arise from a read error. This rearrangement joins TRBV7-7 to TRBJ1-1; D not resolved. CDR3 length equals 13 residues. Germline V gene sequence: CDR1 SSHAT, CDR2 FNYEAQ (reference sequence). CDR3 loop: CASSPSRSEKAFF. The CDR3 nucleotides read TGTGCTAGCAGCCCCTCTAGGTCCGAAAAAGCTTTCTTT.

CDR3 region: CASSGRLAGPSTDTQYF. The CDR3 DNA reads as TGTGCCAGCAGCGGCAGACTAGCGGGACCTTCCACAGATACGCAGTATTTT. The chain joins TRBV13 to TRBJ2-3; 11 bases agree with TRBD2. J lost 2 bases, V lost 5 bases, and 9 bases had no gene match. This CDR3 region has 17 residues. Per the germline V gene, CDR1 is PRHDT and CDR2 is FYEKMQ (reference sequence).

The chain links TRBV6-5 to TRBJ2-1; D unclear. Trimming stripped 5 bases from V and 6 bases from J, with 11 bases between. The germline V gene encodes CDR1 MNHEY and CDR2 SVGAGI. The CDR3 length is 13 residues. CDR3 sequence reads: CASSEVGSNEQFF. CDR3 DNA: TGTGCCAGCAGTGAAGTGGGCAGCAATGAGCAGTTCTTC.

This chain links TRBV7-2 with TRBJ1-2, with D tentatively TRBD1 (6 bases). This CDR3 is built from 14 residues. V was cut by 2 bases and J by 6 bases, with 13 bases left in between. Germline V gene sequence: CDR1 SGHTA, CDR2 FQGNSA. The DNA for the CDR3 is TGTGCCAGCAGCTTAACGGTAACAGGGAATGGCTACACCTTC. This sequence encodes CASSLTVTGNGYTF.

The chain recombines TRBV19 with TRBJ1-5; the D gene is possibly TRBD1 (6 bases). The germline V gene has CDR1 LNHDA and CDR2 SQIVND (reference sequence). The CDR3 has 15 amino acids. Between the trimmed V and J ends, which lost 5 bases and 6 bases, there was a span of 17 bases. The CDR3 spells CASSAGSGGGQPQHF. The DNA for the CDR3 is TGTGCCAGTAGTGCCGGATCGGGGGGCGGTCAGCCCCAGCATTTT.

The chain couples TRBV6-5 to TRBJ1-2; weak D call: TRBD1 (5 bases). V was shortened by 2 bases and J by 7 bases, with 11 bases between the two germline ends. Germline V gene lookup returns CDR1 MNHEY and CDR2 SVGAGI. The CDR3 sequence is 13 residues long. The DNA of the CDR3 is TGTGCCAGCAGTTACCTGCGGGACTCTGGCTACACCTTC. As protein: CASSYLRDSGYTF.

The chain recombines TRBV25-1 with TRBJ2-6; no definite D call. The CDR3 extends over 15 amino acids. Germline-derived CDR1 and CDR2 are MGHDK and SYGVNS. V dropped 4 bases and J dropped 0 bases, with 7 bases sitting between them. CDR3 protein: CASSVQFSGANVLTF. The DNA for the CDR3 is TGTGCCAGCAGTGTACAGTTCTCTGGGGCCAACGTCCTGACTTTC. Supplemented by reference TRBV25-1 and TRBJ2-6, the full variable domain reads EADIYQTPRYLVIGTGKKITLECSQTMGHDKMYWYQQDPGMELHLIHYSYGVNSTEKGDLSSESTVSRIRTEHFPLTLESARPSHTSQYLCASSVQFSGANVLTFGAGSRLTVL.

The DNA of the CDR3 is TGTGCCAGCAGCTTAGCGCAGGGGGTGGAAGGCTACACCTTC. Translation: CASSLAQGVEGYTF. The chain links TRBV7-2 to TRBJ1-2, with 7 positions matching TRBD1. Trimming removed 0 bases from V and 8 bases from J; junction bases left unmatched: 6. Germline values: CDR1 SGHTA, CDR2 FQGNSA. This CDR3 region has 14 residues.

The chain couples TRBV29-1 to TRBJ1-2, with D possibly matching TRBD1 (6 bases). The CDR3 loop spans 13 amino acids. Trimming took off 7 bases at V and 4 bases at J, with 16 bases between the two ends. Germline V gene sequence: CDR1 SQVTM, CDR2 ANQGSEA. The CDR3 sequence is CSALETGTYGYTF. The CDR3 coding sequence is TGCAGCGCCCTGGAAACAGGGACCTATGGCTACACCTTC.

This clone has only a few counts. The V call is TRBV4-1, the J call TRBJ2-7; possible D gene TRBD1, 5 bases. CDR3 size: 13 residues. Trimming cost V 0 bases and J 3 bases, with 6 bases left between them. Germline V gene lookup returns CDR1 MGHRA and CDR2 YSYEKL. The CDR3 region has the DNA TGCGCCAGCAGCCAAGATCAGGGCTACGAGCAGTACTTC. Translating gives CASSQDQGYEQYF.

The rearrangement uses TRBV7-2 and TRBJ2-7, with 10 bases matching TRBD1. Germline CDR1 SGHTA, CDR2 FQGNSA. The J segment lost 3 bases and the V segment lost 5 bases, leaving 7 bases of the junction unmatched. CDR3 size: 15 residues. CDR3 protein: CASSVPGTGDYEQYF. CDR3 bases: TGTGCCAGCAGCGTACCCGGGACAGGGGACTACGAGCAGTACTTC.

A word on this clone: Other DNA sequences within the sample encode an identical CDR3. The chain is built from TRBV9 and TRBJ2-5; 7 bases agree with TRBD2. This CDR3 is built from 14 residues. Germline-derived CDR1 and CDR2 are SGDLS and YYNGEE. V trimming: 0 bases; J trimming: 5 bases; junction bases outside the gene matches: 4. The CDR3 DNA reads as TGTGCCAGCAGCGTAGGCGGGGGTAGGGAGACCCAGTACTTC. It translates to CASSVGGGRETQYF.

This chain links TRBV10-2 with TRBJ2-7, with D maybe TRBD1 (6 bases). Per germline, CDR1 WSHSY and CDR2 SAAADI. V lost 5 bases and J 4 bases, leaving 18 bases between the germline ends. CDR3 size: 15 residues. The CDR3 DNA follows: TGCGCCAGCAGTATCATAGGGGGTTCCGCTTACGAGCAGTACTTC. Protein product: CASSIIGGSAYEQYF.

The J gene is TRBJ2-1, the V gene TRBV21-1; the table's D call of TRBD1 was not tested on the DNA. TRBV21-1 is labeled a pseudogene. CDR3 length: 16 amino acids. The chain's CDR3 is CASSIPGHHSYNEQFF. CDR3 nucleotides: TGTGCCAGCAGCATACCGGGACACCACTCCTACAATGAGCAGTTCTTC.

V is TRBV2 and J is TRBJ1-1; no reliable D call. The V gene's germline CDR1 is SNHLY and CDR2 FYNNEI. Trimming left V 0 bases short and J 8 bases short, with 19 bases between. The CDR3 totals 16 residues. CDR3 residues: CASSEAFLGKRFEAFF. DNA for the CDR3: TGTGCCAGCAGTGAAGCGTTTCTCGGGAAAAGATTCGAAGCTTTCTTT.

J is TRBJ2-7 and V is TRBV29-1, with 8 bases fitting TRBD1. The germline V gene encodes CDR1 SQVTM and CDR2 ANQGSEA. This CDR3 has 13 amino acids. Losses at the gene ends were 2 bases for V and 3 bases for J; bases not matched to a gene: 3. Here the CDR3 reads CSVETGGHYEQYF. CDR3 nucleotide sequence: TGCAGCGTTGAAACAGGGGGGCACTACGAGCAGTACTTC.

The chain uses TRBV5-4 and TRBJ2-3; 8 bases fit TRBD1. V lost 4 bases to trimming and J lost 3 bases; unmatched junction nucleotides: 13. This CDR3 has 17 residues. Germline assignment: CDR1 SGHNT and CDR2 YYREEE (reference sequence). The CDR3 region has the DNA TGTGCCAGCAGCGACCGGACAGGGAAAAACCCGACAGATACGCAGTATTTT. This sequence encodes CASSDRTGKNPTDTQYF.

V gene TRBV28 combines with J gene TRBJ2-1; TRBD1 matches at 8 bases. V gave up 4 bases and J gave up 8 bases; unmatched junction bases: 10. CDR3 length: 15 amino acids. Germline-derived CDR1 and CDR2 are MDHEN and SYDVKM. The CDR3 DNA reads TGTGCCAGCAGTTCCGGACAGGGAATGTTCTATGAGCAGTTCTTC. Translation: CASSSGQGMFYEQFF.

The J gene is TRBJ2-3, the V gene TRBV9, with 13 nucleotides matching TRBD2. Per germline, CDR1 SGDLS and CDR2 YYNGEE. This CDR3 is 18 amino acids long. After removal of 1 base from V and 4 bases from J, the junction contained 9 bases not matched to a gene. CDR3 protein: CASSVSGTSGISPDTQYF. The CDR3 DNA reads as TGTGCCAGCAGCGTATCTGGGACTAGCGGGATTAGCCCAGATACGCAGTATTTT. Using reference TRBV9 and TRBJ2-3 for the parts outside the CDR3, the full variable domain is DSGVTQTPKHLITATGQRVTLRCSPRSGDLSVYWYQQSLDQGLQFLIQYYNGEERAKGNILERFSAQQFPDLHSELNLSSLELGDSALYFCASSVSGTSGISPDTQYFGPGTRLTVL.

This rearrangement joins TRBV5-1 to TRBJ2-2; 7 bases align to TRBD1. The CDR3 runs 16 residues. Germline V gene lookup returns CDR1 SGHRS and CDR2 YFSETQ. J lost 6 bases, V lost 2 bases, and 10 bases had no gene match. The CDR3 region is CASSLMGQTPPGELFF. The CDR3 DNA sequence: TGCGCCAGCAGCTTAATGGGACAGACCCCGCCCGGGGAGCTGTTTTTT.

The V gene is TRBV27, the J gene TRBJ2-3; maybe TRBD2 (6 bases). Germline CDR1 is MNHEY and CDR2 is SMNVEV (reference sequence). The V and J ends lost 5 bases and 0 bases respectively, with 15 bases between them. This CDR3 contains 16 residues. CDR3 loop: CASSPPGTPSTDTQYF. CDR3 bases: TGTGCCAGCAGTCCACCCGGGACTCCGAGCACAGATACGCAGTATTTT.

The rearrangement links TRBV9 to TRBJ1-3; TRBD1 aligns across 10 bases. Trimming at V came to 3 bases and at J to 10 bases, leaving 7 bases not matched to a gene. The CDR3 runs to 14 residues. In germline, CDR1 is SGDLS, CDR2 YYNGEE. In nucleotides, the CDR3 is TGTGCCAGCAGCGCCGGGACAGGGGCGACGACCATATATTTT. Translating gives CASSAGTGATTIYF.